This paragraph covers one T cell receptor beta chain sequence. This record comes from a study of OX40 agonist ivuxolimab in advanced cancers. Assay: immunoSEQ multiplex PCR; the TCRdb copy retains only in-frame clones and omits some. The sample has 70,000 to 80,000 clones, 75% to 90% seen once. CDR1 is SGHAT, CDR2 FQNNGV, per germline. The CDR3 is 18 residues long. The V gene end was trimmed by 1 base and the J gene end by 5 bases; junction bases not matched to a gene: 11. Sequencing was performed on CD4+ or CD8+ T cells sorted from blood, taken in a trial of the OX40 agonist ivuxolimab. This sequence joins TRBV11-2 and TRBJ1-1; 12 bases line up with TRBD1. This receptor was obtained from an adult with an advanced solid tumor such as melanoma, head and neck, liver or kidney cancer. The DNA of the CDR3 is TGTGCCAGCAGCTTAGGGGCCGGGACAGGGGGCGTTACGACTGAAGCTTTCTTT. It yields the protein CASSLGAGTGGVTTEAFF.